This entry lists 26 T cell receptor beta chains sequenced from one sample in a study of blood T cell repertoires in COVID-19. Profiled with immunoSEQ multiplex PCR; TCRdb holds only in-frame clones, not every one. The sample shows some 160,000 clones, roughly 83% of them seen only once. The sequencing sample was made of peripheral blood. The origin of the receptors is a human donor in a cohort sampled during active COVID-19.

The CDR3 DNA reads TGTGCCAGCAGCGTAGGGGTTAGGCAGGGCGCTGGCTACACCTTC. Its protein is CASSVGVRQGAGYTF. The rearrangement joins TRBV9 to TRBJ1-2; D perhaps matches TRBD1 (5 bases). Per germline, CDR1 SGDLS and CDR2 YYNGEE. The CDR3 sequence is 15 residues long. The germline V and J ends were trimmed by 0 bases and 7 bases, with 16 bases remaining between them.

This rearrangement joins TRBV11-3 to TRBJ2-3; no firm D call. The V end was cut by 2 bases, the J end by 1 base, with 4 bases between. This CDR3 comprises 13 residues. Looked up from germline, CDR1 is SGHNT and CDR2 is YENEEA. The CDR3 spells CASSLTGTDTQYF. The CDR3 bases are TGTGCCAGCAGCTTAACGGGCACAGATACGCAGTATTTT.

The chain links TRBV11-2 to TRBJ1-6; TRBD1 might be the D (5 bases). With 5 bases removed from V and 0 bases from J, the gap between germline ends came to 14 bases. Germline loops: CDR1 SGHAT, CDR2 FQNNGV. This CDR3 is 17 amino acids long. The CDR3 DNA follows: TGTGCCAGCAGCACCCTGGGGGGGAGCTCCTATAATTCACCCCTCCACTTT. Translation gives CASSTLGGSSYNSPLHF. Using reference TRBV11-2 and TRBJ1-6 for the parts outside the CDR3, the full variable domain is EAGVAQSPRYKIIEKRQSVAFWCNPISGHATLYWYQQILGQGPKLLIQFQNNGVVDDSQLPKDRFSAERLKGVDSTLKIQPAKLEDSAVYLCASSTLGGSSYNSPLHFGNGTRLTVT.

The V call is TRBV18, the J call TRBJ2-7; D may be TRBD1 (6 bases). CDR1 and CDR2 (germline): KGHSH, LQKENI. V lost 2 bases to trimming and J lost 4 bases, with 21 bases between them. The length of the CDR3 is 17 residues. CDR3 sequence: CASSPDTGFPNPYEQYF. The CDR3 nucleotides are TGTGCCAGCTCACCAGATACAGGGTTCCCAAACCCTTACGAGCAGTACTTC. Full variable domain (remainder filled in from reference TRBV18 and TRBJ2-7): NAGVMQNPRHLVRRRGQEARLRCSPMKGHSHVYWYRQLPEEGLKFMVYLQKENIIDESGMPKERFSAEFPKEGPSILRIQQVVRGDSAAYFCASSPDTGFPNPYEQYFGPGTRLTVT.

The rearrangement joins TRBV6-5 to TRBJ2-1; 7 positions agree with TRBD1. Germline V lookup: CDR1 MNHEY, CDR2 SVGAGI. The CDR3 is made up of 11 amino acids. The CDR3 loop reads CGGGRGEEQFF. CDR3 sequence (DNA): TGTGGAGGGGGCAGGGGTGAAGAGCAGTTCTTC.

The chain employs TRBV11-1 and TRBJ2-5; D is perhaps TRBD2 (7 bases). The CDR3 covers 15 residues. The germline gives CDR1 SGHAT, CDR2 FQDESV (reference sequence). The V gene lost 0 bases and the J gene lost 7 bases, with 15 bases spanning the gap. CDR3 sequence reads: CASSLAGGRRGTQYF. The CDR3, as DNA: TGTGCCAGCAGCTTAGCGGGGGGGCGGCGAGGGACCCAGTACTTC.

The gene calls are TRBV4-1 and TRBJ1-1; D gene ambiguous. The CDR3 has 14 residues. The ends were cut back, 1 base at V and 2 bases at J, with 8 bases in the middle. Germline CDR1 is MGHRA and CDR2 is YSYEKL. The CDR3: CASSQVSGNTEAFF. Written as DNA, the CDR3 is TGCGCCAGCAGCCAAGTCTCGGGTAACACTGAAGCTTTCTTT.

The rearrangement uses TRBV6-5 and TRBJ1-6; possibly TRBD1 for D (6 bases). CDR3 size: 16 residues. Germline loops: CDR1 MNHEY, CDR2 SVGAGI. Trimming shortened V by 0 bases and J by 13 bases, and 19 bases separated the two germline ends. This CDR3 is CASSYSLRDRQGPLHF. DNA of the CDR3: TGTGCCAGCAGTTACTCTCTCCGAGACCGCCAGGGGCCCCTCCACTTT.

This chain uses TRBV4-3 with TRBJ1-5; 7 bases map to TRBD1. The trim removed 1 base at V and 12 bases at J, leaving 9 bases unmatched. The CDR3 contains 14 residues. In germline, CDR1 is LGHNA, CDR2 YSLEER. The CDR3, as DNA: TGCGCCAGCAGCCAAGCGACAGGGACCCTTCTCCAGCATTTT. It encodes CASSQATGTLLQHF.

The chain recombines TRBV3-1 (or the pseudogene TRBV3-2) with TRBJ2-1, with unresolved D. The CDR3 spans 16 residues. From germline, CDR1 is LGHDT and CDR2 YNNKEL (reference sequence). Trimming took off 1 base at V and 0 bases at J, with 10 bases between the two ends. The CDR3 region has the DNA TGTGCCAGCAGCCAAGTGAGCGAACCCTCCTACAATGAGCAGTTCTTC. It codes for CASSQVSEPSYNEQFF.

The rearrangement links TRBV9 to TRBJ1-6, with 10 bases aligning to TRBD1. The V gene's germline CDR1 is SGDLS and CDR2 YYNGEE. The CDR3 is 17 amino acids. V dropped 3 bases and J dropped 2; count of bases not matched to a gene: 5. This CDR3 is CASSDGQGVAYNSPLHF. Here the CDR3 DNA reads TGTGCCAGCAGCGACGGACAGGGGGTAGCCTATAATTCACCCCTCCACTTT.

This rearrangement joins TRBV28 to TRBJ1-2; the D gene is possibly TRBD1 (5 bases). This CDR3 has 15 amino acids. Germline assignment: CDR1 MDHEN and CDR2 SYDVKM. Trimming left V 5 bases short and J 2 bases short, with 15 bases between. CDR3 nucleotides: TGTGCCAGCAGTCCACTGACAGCTCCCAACTATGGCTACACCTTC. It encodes CASSPLTAPNYGYTF.

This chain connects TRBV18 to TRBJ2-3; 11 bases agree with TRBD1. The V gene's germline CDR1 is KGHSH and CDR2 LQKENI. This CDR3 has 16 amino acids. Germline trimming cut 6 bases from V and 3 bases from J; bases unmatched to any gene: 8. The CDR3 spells CASSPPGTGGTDTQYF. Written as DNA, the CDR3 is TGTGCCAGCTCGCCCCCCGGGACAGGGGGGACAGATACGCAGTATTTT.

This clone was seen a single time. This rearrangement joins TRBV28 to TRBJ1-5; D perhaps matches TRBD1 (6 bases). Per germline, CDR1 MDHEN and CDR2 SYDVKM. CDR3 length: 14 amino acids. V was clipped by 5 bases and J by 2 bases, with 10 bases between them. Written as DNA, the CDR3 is TGTGCCAGCAGTCCCTGGACAGGCAATCAGCCCCAGCATTTT. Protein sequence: CASSPWTGNQPQHF. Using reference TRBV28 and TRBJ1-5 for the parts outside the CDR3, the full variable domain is DVKVTQSSRYLVKRTGEKVFLECVQDMDHENMFWYRQDPGLGLRLIYFSYDVKMKEKGDIPEGYSVSREKKERFSLILESASTNQTSMYLCASSPWTGNQPQHFGDGTRLSIL.

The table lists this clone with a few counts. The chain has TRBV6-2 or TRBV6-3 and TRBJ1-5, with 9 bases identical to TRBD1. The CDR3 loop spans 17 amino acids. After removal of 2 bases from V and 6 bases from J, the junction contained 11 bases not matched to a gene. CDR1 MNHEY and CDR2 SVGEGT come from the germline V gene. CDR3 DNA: TGTGCCAGCAGTTACCCTCCGGGACAGGGCGTTGGTCAGCCCCAGCATTTT. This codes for CASSYPPGQGVGQPQHF.

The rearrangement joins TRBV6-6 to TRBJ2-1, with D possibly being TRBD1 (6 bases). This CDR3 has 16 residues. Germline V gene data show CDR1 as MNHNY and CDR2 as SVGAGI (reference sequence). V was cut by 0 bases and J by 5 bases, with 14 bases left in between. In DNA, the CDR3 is TGTGCCAGCAGTTACTCTTCGGACAGACCGAACAATGAGCAGTTCTTC. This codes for CASSYSSDRPNNEQFF.

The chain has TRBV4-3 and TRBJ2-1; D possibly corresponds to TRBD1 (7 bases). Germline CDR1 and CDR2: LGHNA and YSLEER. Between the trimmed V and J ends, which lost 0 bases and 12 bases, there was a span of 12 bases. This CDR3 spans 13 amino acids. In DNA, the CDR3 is TGCGCCAGCAGCCAAGATCCTCAGGGGGGGCAGTTCTTC. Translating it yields CASSQDPQGGQFF.

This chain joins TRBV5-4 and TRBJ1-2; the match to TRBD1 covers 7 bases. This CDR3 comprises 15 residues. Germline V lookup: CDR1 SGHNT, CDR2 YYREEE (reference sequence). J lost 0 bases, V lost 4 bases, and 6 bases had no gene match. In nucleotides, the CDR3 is TGTGCCAGCAGCCCGAGACAGGGAACTAACTATGGCTACACCTTC. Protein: CASSPRQGTNYGYTF.

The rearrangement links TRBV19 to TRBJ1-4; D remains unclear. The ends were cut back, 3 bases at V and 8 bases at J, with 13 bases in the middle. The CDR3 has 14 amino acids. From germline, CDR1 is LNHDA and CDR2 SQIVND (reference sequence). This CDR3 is CASSMGSGWEKLFF. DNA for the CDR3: TGTGCCAGTAGTATGGGGAGTGGATGGGAAAAACTGTTTTTT. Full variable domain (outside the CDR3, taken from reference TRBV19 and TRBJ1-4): DGGITQSPKYLFRKEGQNVTLSCEQNLNHDAMYWYRQDPGQGLRLIYYSQIVNDFQKGDIAEGYSVSREKKESFPLTVTSAQKNPTAFYLCASSMGSGWEKLFFGSGTQLSVL.

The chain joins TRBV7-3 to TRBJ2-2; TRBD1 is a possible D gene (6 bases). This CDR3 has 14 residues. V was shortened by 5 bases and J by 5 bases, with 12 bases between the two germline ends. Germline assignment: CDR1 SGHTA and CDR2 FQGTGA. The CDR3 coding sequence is TGTGCCAGCAGCCCGCAGGGGAAAACCGGGGAGCTGTTTTTT. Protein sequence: CASSPQGKTGELFF.

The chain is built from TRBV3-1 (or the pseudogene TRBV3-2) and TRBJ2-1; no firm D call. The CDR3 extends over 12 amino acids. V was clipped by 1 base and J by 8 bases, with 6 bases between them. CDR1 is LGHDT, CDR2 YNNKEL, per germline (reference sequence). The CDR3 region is CASSQGRDEQFF. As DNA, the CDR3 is TGTGCCAGCAGCCAAGGTCGGGATGAGCAGTTCTTC.

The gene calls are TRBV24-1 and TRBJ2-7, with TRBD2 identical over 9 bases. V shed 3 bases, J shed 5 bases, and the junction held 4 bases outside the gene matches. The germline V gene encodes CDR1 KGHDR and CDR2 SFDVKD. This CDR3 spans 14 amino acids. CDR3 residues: CATSDRSGRNEQYF. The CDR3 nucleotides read TGTGCCACCAGTGATCGGAGCGGGAGGAACGAGCAGTACTTC.

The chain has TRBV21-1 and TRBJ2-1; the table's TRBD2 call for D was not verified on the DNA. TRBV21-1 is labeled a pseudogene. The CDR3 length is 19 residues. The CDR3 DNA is TGTGCCAGCAGCAAAGCTCCCCGGGAGCGGGACCGCCGCCGGAATGAGCAGTTCTTC. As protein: CASSKAPRERDRRRNEQFF.

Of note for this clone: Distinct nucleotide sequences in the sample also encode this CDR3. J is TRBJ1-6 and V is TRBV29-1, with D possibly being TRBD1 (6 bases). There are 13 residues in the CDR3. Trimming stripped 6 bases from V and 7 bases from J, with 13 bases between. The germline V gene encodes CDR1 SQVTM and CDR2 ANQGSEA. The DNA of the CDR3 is TGCAGCGTAAGGGGGGGGGCAAATTCACCCCTCCACTTT. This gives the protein CSVRGGANSPLHF.

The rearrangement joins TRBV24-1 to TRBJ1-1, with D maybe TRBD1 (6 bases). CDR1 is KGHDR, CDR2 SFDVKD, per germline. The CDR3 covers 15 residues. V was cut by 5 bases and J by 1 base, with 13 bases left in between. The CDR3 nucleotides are TGTGCCACCAGTGCGCGCTCGACAGGGAACACTGAAGCTTTCTTT. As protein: CATSARSTGNTEAFF.

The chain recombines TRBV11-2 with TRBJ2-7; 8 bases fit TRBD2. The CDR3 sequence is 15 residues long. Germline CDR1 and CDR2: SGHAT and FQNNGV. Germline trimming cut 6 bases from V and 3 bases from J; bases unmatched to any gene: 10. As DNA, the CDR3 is TGTGCCAGCAGGCCCACTAGCGGCGCCCTCTACGAGCAGTACTTC. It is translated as CASRPTSGALYEQYF. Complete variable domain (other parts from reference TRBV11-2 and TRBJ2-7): EAGVAQSPRYKIIEKRQSVAFWCNPISGHATLYWYQQILGQGPKLLIQFQNNGVVDDSQLPKDRFSAERLKGVDSTLKIQPAKLEDSAVYLCASRPTSGALYEQYFGPGTRLTVT.